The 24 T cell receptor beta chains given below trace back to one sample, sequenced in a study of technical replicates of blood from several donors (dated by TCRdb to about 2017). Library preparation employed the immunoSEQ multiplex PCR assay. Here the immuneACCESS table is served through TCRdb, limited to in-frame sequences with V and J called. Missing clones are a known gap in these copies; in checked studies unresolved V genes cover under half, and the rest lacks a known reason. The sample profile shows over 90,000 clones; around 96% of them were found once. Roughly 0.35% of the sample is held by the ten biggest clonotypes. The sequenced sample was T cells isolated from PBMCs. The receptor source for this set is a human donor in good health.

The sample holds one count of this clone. This CDR3 is CASSLGLAGGNEQFF. In nucleotides, the CDR3 is TGTGCCAGCAGCCTGGGACTAGCGGGAGGCAATGAGCAGTTCTTC. The chain couples TRBV27 to TRBJ2-1; 15 positions agree with TRBD2. This CDR3 has 15 residues. CDR1 and CDR2 (germline): MNHEY, SMNVEV (reference sequence). With V trimmed by 6 bases and J by 6 bases, 3 bases remained unmatched.

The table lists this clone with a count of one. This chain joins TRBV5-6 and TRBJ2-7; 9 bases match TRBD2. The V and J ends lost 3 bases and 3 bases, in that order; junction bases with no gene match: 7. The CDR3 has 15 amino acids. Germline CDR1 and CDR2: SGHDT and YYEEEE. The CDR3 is CASSSLAGVRYEQYF. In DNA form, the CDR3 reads TGTGCCAGCAGCTCGTTAGCGGGAGTACGCTACGAGCAGTACTTC.

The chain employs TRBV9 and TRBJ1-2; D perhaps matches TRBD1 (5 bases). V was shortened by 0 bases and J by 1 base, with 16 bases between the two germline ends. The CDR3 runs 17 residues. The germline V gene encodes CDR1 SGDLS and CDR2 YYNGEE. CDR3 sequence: CASSVVEKAGVNYGYTF. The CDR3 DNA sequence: TGTGCCAGCAGCGTAGTTGAGAAAGCGGGGGTTAACTATGGCTACACCTTC.

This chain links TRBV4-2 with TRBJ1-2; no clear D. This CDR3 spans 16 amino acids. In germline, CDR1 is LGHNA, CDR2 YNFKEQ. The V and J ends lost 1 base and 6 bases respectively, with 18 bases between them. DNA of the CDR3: TGTGCCAGCAGCCAAGGGCTCAGTGAAAAACCCCATGGCTACACCTTC. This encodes CASSQGLSEKPHGYTF.

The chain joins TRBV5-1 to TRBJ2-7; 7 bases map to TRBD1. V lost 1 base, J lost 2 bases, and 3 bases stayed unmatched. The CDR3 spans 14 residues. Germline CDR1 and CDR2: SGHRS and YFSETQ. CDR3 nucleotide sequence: TGCGCCAGCAGCTTGATGGGACAGCCCTACGAGCAGTACTTC. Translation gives CASSLMGQPYEQYF.

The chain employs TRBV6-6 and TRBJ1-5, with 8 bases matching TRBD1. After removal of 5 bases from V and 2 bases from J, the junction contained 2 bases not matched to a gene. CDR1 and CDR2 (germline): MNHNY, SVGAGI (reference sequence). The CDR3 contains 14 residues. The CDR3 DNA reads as TGTGCCAGCAGTATGACAGGGGGCAATCAGCCCCAGCATTTT. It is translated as CASSMTGGNQPQHF.

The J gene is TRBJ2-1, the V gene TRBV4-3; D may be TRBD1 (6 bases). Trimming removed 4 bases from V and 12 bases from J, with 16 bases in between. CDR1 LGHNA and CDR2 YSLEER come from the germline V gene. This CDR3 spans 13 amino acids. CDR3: CASSLDVGATQFF. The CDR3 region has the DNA TGCGCCAGCAGCCTAGATGTGGGGGCGACGCAGTTCTTC.

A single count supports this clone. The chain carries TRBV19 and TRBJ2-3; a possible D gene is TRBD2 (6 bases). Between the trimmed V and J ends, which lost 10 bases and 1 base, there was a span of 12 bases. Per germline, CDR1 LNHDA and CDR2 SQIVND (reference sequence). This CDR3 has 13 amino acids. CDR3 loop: CAISERGTDTQYF. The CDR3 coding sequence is TGTGCCATATCAGAGCGGGGCACAGATACGCAGTATTTT.

DNA of the CDR3: TGTGCCAGCAGCCAAGACGGCAGGGCCGGGGAGACCCAGTACTTC. It codes for CASSQDGRAGETQYF. This chain uses TRBV14 with TRBJ2-5; TRBD1 is a possible D gene (5 bases). CDR3 length equals 15 residues. Germline V gene data show CDR1 as SGHDN and CDR2 as FVKESK. V was pared by 0 bases and J by 5 bases, with 13 bases between.

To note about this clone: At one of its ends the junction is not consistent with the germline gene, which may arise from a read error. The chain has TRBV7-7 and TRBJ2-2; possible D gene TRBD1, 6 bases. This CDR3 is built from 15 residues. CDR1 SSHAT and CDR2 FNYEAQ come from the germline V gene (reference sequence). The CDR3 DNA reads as TGTGCTAGCAGCTTAGGCAGGGGAGACACCGGGGAGCTGTTTTTT. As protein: CASSLGRGDTGELFF. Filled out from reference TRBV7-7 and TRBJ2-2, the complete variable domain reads GAGVSQSPRYKVTKRGQDVTLRCDPISSHATLYWYQQALGQGPEFLTYFNYEAQPDKSGLPSDRFSAERPEGSISTLTIQRTEQRDSAMYRCASSLGRGDTGELFFGEGSRLTVL.

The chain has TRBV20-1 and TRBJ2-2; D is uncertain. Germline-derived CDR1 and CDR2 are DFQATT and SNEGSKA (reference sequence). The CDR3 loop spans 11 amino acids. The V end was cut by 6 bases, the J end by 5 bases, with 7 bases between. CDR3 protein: CSAALTGELFF. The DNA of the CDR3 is TGCAGTGCCGCGCTAACCGGGGAGCTGTTTTTT.

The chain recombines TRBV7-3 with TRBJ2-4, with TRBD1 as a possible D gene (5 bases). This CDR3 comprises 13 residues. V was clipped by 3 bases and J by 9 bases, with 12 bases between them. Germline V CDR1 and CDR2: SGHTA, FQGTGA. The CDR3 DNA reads TGTGCCAGCAGCTTGCAGGGTGAAAGCATTCAGTACTTC. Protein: CASSLQGESIQYF.

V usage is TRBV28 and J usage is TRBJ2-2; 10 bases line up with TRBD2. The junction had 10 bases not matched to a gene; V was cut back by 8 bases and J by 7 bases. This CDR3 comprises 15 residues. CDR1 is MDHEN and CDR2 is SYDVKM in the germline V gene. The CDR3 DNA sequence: TGTGCCAGCTATCAGCGGACTAGCGGAGGCGGGGAGCTGTTTTTT. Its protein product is CASYQRTSGGGELFF.

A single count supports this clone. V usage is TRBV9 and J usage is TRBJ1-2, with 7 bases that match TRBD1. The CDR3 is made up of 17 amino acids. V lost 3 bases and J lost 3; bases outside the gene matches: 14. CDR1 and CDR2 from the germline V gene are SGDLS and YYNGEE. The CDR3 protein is CASSGTGEEEGDYGYTF. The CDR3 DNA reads TGTGCCAGCAGCGGTACAGGGGAGGAAGAGGGCGACTATGGCTACACCTTC. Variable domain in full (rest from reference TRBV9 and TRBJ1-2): DSGVTQTPKHLITATGQRVTLRCSPRSGDLSVYWYQQSLDQGLQFLIQYYNGEERAKGNILERFSAQQFPDLHSELNLSSLELGDSALYFCASSGTGEEEGDYGYTFGSGTRLTVV.

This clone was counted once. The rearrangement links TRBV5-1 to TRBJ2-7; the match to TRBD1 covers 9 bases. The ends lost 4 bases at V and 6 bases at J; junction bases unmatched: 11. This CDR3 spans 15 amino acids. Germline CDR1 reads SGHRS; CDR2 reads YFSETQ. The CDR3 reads CASSETGGFPLEQYF. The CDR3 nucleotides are TGCGCCAGCAGCGAAACAGGGGGCTTTCCCCTCGAGCAGTACTTC. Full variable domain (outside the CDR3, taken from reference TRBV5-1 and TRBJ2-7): KAGVTQTPRYLIKTRGQQVTLSCSPISGHRSVSWYQQTPGQGLQFLFEYFSETQRNKGNFPGRFSGRQFSNSRSEMNVSTLELGDSALYLCASSETGGFPLEQYFGPGTRLTVT.

In nucleotides, the CDR3 is TGTGCCAGCAGTGGGACAGACCAAAATGAGCAGTTCTTC. Encoded protein: CASSGTDQNEQFF. This chain links TRBV6-6 with TRBJ2-1; 7 bases align to TRBD1. With 5 bases clipped from V and 7 bases from J, the junction kept 5 bases outside the gene matches. The CDR3 contains 13 residues. Germline V gene data show CDR1 as MNHNY and CDR2 as SVGAGI (reference sequence).

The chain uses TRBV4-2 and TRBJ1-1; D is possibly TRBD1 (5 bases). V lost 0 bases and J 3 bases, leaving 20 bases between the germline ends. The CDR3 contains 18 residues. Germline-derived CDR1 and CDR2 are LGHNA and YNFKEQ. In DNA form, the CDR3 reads TGTGCCAGCAGCCAAGATTGGGGCACATCCCGGGGGGACACTGAAGCTTTCTTT. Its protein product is CASSQDWGTSRGDTEAFF.

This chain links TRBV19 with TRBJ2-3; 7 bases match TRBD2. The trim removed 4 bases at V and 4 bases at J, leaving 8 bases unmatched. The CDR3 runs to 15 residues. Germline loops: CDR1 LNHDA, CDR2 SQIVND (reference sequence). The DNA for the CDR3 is TGTGCCAGTAGTACCCCGACTAGCTATTCAGATACGCAGTATTTT. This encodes CASSTPTSYSDTQYF.

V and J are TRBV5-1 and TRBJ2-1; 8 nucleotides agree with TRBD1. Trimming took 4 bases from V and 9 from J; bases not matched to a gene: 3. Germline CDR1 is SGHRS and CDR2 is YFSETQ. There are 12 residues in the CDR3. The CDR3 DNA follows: TGCGCCAGCAGCATGACAGGGGTTGAGCAGTTCTTC. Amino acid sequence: CASSMTGVEQFF.

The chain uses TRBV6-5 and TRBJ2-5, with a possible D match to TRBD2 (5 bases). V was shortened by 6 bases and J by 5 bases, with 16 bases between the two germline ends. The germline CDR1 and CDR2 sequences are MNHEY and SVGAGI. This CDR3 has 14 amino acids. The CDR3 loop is CASSPATTGETQYF. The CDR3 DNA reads TGTGCCAGCAGCCCTGCAACTACGGGGGAGACCCAGTACTTC.

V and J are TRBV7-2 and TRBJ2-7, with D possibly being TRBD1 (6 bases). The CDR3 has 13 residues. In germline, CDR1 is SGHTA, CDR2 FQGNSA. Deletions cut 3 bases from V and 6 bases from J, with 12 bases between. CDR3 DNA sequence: TGTGCCAGCAGCTTGTCAGGGGCGGGCGAGCAGTACTTC. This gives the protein CASSLSGAGEQYF.

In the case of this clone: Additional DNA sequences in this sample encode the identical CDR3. The CDR3 nucleotides are TGCGCCAGCAGCTTAACTAGCGGCAACACCGGGGAGCTGTTTTTT. Its protein product is CASSLTSGNTGELFF. The chain uses TRBV5-1 and TRBJ2-2, with TRBD2 matching over 8 bases. V lost 2 bases, J lost 2 bases, and 2 bases stayed unmatched. The CDR3 loop spans 15 amino acids. CDR1 is SGHRS, CDR2 YFSETQ, per germline. Combining the CDR3 with reference TRBV5-1 and TRBJ2-2 gives the whole variable domain KAGVTQTPRYLIKTRGQQVTLSCSPISGHRSVSWYQQTPGQGLQFLFEYFSETQRNKGNFPGRFSGRQFSNSRSEMNVSTLELGDSALYLCASSLTSGNTGELFFGEGSRLTVL.

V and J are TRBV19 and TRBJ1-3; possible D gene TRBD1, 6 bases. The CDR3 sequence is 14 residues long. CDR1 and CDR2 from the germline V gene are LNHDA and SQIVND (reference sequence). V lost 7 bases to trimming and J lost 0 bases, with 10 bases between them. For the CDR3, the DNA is TGTGCCAGTAATCAGGACAGCTCTGGAAACACCATATATTTT. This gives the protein CASNQDSSGNTIYF.

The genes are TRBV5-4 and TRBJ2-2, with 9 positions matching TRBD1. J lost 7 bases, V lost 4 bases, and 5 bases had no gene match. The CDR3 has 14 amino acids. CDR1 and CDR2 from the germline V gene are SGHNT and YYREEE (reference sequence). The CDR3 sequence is CASSTGTGFGELFF. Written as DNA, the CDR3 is TGTGCCAGCAGCACCGGGACAGGGTTCGGGGAGCTGTTTTTT.